These T cell receptor beta chains were read from a single sample in a study of T cell changes during pregnancy in multiple sclerosis. Some clones are missing from TCRdb's copy, which holds only in-frame ones; the method was immunoSEQ multiplex PCR. Of around 97,000 clones in the sample, about nine tenths were seen once. Material: peripheral blood, obtained in the second trimester of pregnancy. Receptors were obtained from a female donor in good health, enrolled as a control in a pregnancy study. CDR3s include the opening cysteine and the closing phenylalanine or tryptophan. The order of the fields is J gene, V gene, D gene, CDR3 protein, CDR3 DNA. D genes are given only for firm matches.

>TRBJ1-4|TRBV5-1|-
CASSLYQGLEEKLFF
TGCGCCAGCAGCTTGTATCAGGGGTTGGAAGAAAAACTGTTTTTT
>TRBJ1-1|TRBV5-1|TRBD1
CASSPGQGNTEAFF
TGCGCCAGCAGCCCCGGACAGGGGAACACTGAAGCTTTCTTT
>TRBJ1-1|TRBV7-6|-
CASSLASGNTEAFF
TGTGCCAGCAGCTTAGCGAGTGGGAACACTGAAGCTTTCTTT
>TRBJ2-5|TRBV2|-
CASRQGMGETQYF
TGTGCCAGCAGGCAGGGAATGGGGGAGACCCAGTACTTC
>TRBJ2-2|TRBV6-1|-
CASRITVTGELFF
TGTGCCAGCAGAATTACAGTCACCGGGGAGCTGTTTTTT
>TRBJ2-7|TRBV7-9|TRBD2
CASSLVAGGPGYEQYF
TGTGCCAGCAGCTTAGTGGCGGGAGGGCCGGGCTACGAGCAGTACTTC
>TRBJ2-1|TRBV11-2|TRBD2
CASSLSSGGHNEQFF
TGTGCCAGCAGCTTAAGTAGCGGGGGACACAATGAGCAGTTCTTC
>TRBJ2-1|TRBV6-5|TRBD1
CASSPTGDGYNEQFF
TGTGCCAGCAGTCCCACAGGGGACGGATACAATGAGCAGTTCTTC
>TRBJ1-5|TRBV5-6|TRBD1
CASSPDRGQPQHF
TGTGCCAGCAGCCCGGACAGGGGACAGCCCCAGCATTTT
>TRBJ2-2|TRBV4-3|TRBD2
CASSPLAGVSTGELFF
TGCGCCAGCAGCCCGCTAGCGGGAGTGTCTACCGGGGAGCTGTTTTTT
>TRBJ2-7|TRBV11-2|-
CASSSDPGRSLGQYF
TGTGCCAGCAGCTCAGATCCCGGGAGATCGTTAGGGCAGTACTTC
>TRBJ1-2|TRBV5-8|-
CASSYPPTGRFRQMF
TGTGCCAGCAGCTATCCACCGACAGGCCGGTTTCGTCAAATGTTC
>TRBJ2-3|TRBV4-1|-
CASSPDSTDTQYF
TGCGCCAGCAGCCCGGACTCCACAGATACGCAGTATTTT
>TRBJ1-2|TRBV5-8|-
CASSFTMNYGYTF
TGTGCCAGCAGCTTCACAATGAACTATGGCTACACCTTC
>TRBJ2-2|TRBV10-3|-
CAIAQAVSGELFF
TGTGCCATCGCGCAGGCCGTGTCTGGGGAGCTGTTTTTT
>TRBJ1-2|TRBV2|TRBD1
CASSLTGGLSGGYTF
TGTGCCAGCAGTCTTACAGGGGGCTTGTCGGGAGGCTACACCTTC
>TRBJ1-3|TRBV18|-
CASSRSGGLSGNTIYF
TGTGCCAGCTCACGTTCGGGGGGTCTCTCTGGAAACACCATATATTTT
>TRBJ1-4|TRBV5-1|TRBD1
CASSLRTGLNEKLFF
TGCGCCAGCAGCCTCCGGACAGGTCTTAATGAAAAACTGTTTTTT
>TRBJ2-1|TRBV27|-
CASSLAAYNEQFF
TGTGCCAGCAGTTTAGCGGCCTACAATGAGCAGTTCTTC
>TRBJ2-2|TRBV25-1|-
CASRLTGELFF
TGTGCCAGCCGTCTCACCGGGGAGCTGTTTTTT
>TRBJ2-7|TRBV23-1|-
CASSQSWGGYEQYF
TGCGCCAGCAGTCAATCGTGGGGAGGCTACGAGCAGTACTTC
>TRBJ2-1|TRBV6-5|-
CASKISGGPNEQFF
TGTGCATCTAAAATCTCGGGGGGCCCCAATGAGCAGTTCTTC
>TRBJ1-4|TRBV19|TRBD1
CASSIGLGTATNEKLFF
TGTGCCAGTAGTATAGGCCTTGGGACAGCAACCAATGAAAAACTGTTTTTT
>TRBJ1-5|TRBV5-6|TRBD1
CASSLAWGQSNQPQHF
TGTGCCAGCAGCTTGGCCTGGGGACAGAGCAATCAGCCCCAGCATTTT
>TRBJ2-3|TRBV9|-
CASSPGGARDTQYF
TGTGCCAGCAGCCCCGGCGGGGCAAGAGATACGCAGTATTTT
>TRBJ2-2|TRBV18|TRBD1
CASSYGQGDTGELFF
TGTGCCAGCTCTTACGGACAGGGGGACACCGGGGAGCTGTTTTTT
>TRBJ1-5|TRBV2|-
CASSFFQGRNQPQHF
TGTGCCAGCAGTTTTTTTCAGGGGAGAAATCAGCCCCAGCATTTT
>TRBJ1-6|TRBV15|-
CATSKEGKENSPLHF
TGTGCCACCAGCAAGGAAGGAAAGGAGAATTCACCCCTCCACTTT